The source of this T cell receptor (beta chain) is a study of early T cells in non-severe SARS-CoV-2 infection. In the library, individual cDNA molecules carried attached unique molecular identifiers. One entry per CDR3 protein results from TCRdb running MiXCR on the 5' RACE reads. The sample lists tens of thousands of distinct CDR3 sequences, about 8.9% occurring once. This clonotype was found many times. Its cognate antigen is unknown. Whole-study findings and limits: There was a bias toward anti-spike CD8 responses in VDJdb matching, which missed private and CD4 specificities.

This sequence originates from an adult who was a healthcare worker with PCR-confirmed SARS-CoV-2 infection or an uninfected control (not recorded which). Specimen: whole blood.

In DNA form, the CDR3 reads TGTGCCAGCAGCACTACCAAACGGGCGCAGTATTTT. Translation gives CASSTTKRAQYF. The rearrangement links TRBV11-2 to TRBJ2-3; no reliable D call. The CDR3 has 12 amino acids. Trimming removed 5 bases at V and 10 bases at J, with 13 bases between. In germline, CDR1 is SGHAT, CDR2 FQNNGV.